A selection of T cell receptor beta chains follows, all from one sample in a study of sequential checkpoint blockade in melanoma. Profiling relied on immunoSEQ multiplex PCR, and the TCRdb table lists in-frame clones only, not all of them. The sample contains 7,500 to 10,000 clones, about 75% of which appear only once. This material consisted of CD8+ T cells sorted from blood (inferred from file names), taken from a patient given nivolumab and ipilimumab in sequence. Every receptor here comes from a human donor with melanoma. Each CDR3 is given with its conserved first and last residue. D genes are given only for firm matches.

v_call: TRBV30
j_call: TRBJ2-7
d_call: .
cdr3_aa: CAWSYGTQSSYEQYF

v_call: TRBV7-9
j_call: TRBJ2-1
d_call: TRBD2
cdr3_aa: CASSQETSGGDYNEQFF

v_call: TRBV7-9
j_call: TRBJ1-2
d_call: TRBD1
cdr3_aa: CASSGQGFYGYTF

v_call: TRBV4-3
j_call: TRBJ2-7
d_call: TRBD2
cdr3_aa: CASSQRLAGEGNEQYF

v_call: TRBV10-2
j_call: TRBJ2-3
d_call: .
cdr3_aa: CASSESQRYEVGDTQYF

v_call: TRBV12-5
j_call: TRBJ2-5
d_call: .
cdr3_aa: CASGFPDRIQETQYF

v_call: TRBV30
j_call: TRBJ2-2
d_call: TRBD2
cdr3_aa: CAHNSGETGELFF

v_call: TRBV9
j_call: TRBJ2-5
d_call: TRBD2
cdr3_aa: CASSVYGGEETQYF

v_call: TRBV7-9
j_call: TRBJ2-3
d_call: .
cdr3_aa: CASSPPGLSTDTQYF

v_call: TRBV13
j_call: TRBJ2-1
d_call: .
cdr3_aa: CASSLLFGVDEQFF

v_call: TRBV13
j_call: TRBJ2-1
d_call: TRBD2
cdr3_aa: CASSWGGQGEQFF

v_call: TRBV15
j_call: TRBJ2-7
d_call: TRBD2
cdr3_aa: CATSTGLAGGGYEQYF

v_call: TRBV9
j_call: TRBJ2-1
d_call: TRBD2
cdr3_aa: CASSVTGTSGSTHEQFF

v_call: TRBV4-1
j_call: TRBJ2-7
d_call: TRBD1
cdr3_aa: CASSKRQGAYEQYF

v_call: TRBV7-9
j_call: TRBJ2-7
d_call: .
cdr3_aa: CASSLIRQGSYEQYF

v_call: TRBV7-6
j_call: TRBJ2-7
d_call: .
cdr3_aa: CASTLGGDSSYEQYF

v_call: TRBV6-6
j_call: TRBJ2-7
d_call: .
cdr3_aa: CASSVWQYF

v_call: TRBV15
j_call: TRBJ1-5
d_call: .
cdr3_aa: CATSRGKQGFNQPQHF

v_call: TRBV7-9
j_call: TRBJ2-1
d_call: .
cdr3_aa: CASRLDGEQFF

v_call: TRBV30
j_call: TRBJ2-7
d_call: TRBD1
cdr3_aa: CAWSRTGGGDEQYF

v_call: TRBV4-1
j_call: TRBJ2-7
d_call: TRBD1
cdr3_aa: CASSSRSRDSSYEQYF

v_call: TRBV6-1
j_call: TRBJ1-2
d_call: .
cdr3_aa: CASSEAGEGLDGYTF

v_call: TRBV29-1
j_call: TRBJ2-3
d_call: TRBD1
cdr3_aa: CSVSTGVGRDTQYF

v_call: TRBV19
j_call: TRBJ2-7
d_call: .
cdr3_aa: CASSAGLSYEQYF

v_call: TRBV7-8
j_call: TRBJ2-4
d_call: TRBD2
cdr3_aa: CASSWGEGEDKNIQYF

v_call: TRBV6-5
j_call: TRBJ1-6
d_call: TRBD1
cdr3_aa: CASTIEGAGNSPLHF

v_call: TRBV7-9
j_call: TRBJ2-2
d_call: .
cdr3_aa: CASSLLTGELFF

v_call: TRBV7-9
j_call: TRBJ2-7
d_call: .
cdr3_aa: CASSLGTTYEQYF

v_call: TRBV5-5
j_call: TRBJ1-4
d_call: TRBD1
cdr3_aa: CASSHGTVLFPSEKLFF

v_call: TRBV7-9
j_call: TRBJ2-5
d_call: TRBD2
cdr3_aa: CASSQGLAGDETQYF

v_call: TRBV30
j_call: TRBJ1-4
d_call: TRBD1
cdr3_aa: CAWSGTGVEKLFF

v_call: TRBV4-3
j_call: TRBJ2-1
d_call: TRBD1
cdr3_aa: CASSPGTATNSYNEQFF

v_call: TRBV5-6
j_call: TRBJ2-2
d_call: TRBD1
cdr3_aa: CASSYVQGVGNTGELFF

v_call: TRBV7-9
j_call: TRBJ1-4
d_call: .
cdr3_aa: CASSSSRGLNEKLFF

v_call: TRBV9
j_call: TRBJ2-1
d_call: TRBD2
cdr3_aa: CASSLRLAGVRNEQFF

v_call: TRBV29-1
j_call: TRBJ2-3
d_call: TRBD2
cdr3_aa: CSVEWRGADTQYF

v_call: TRBV6-1
j_call: TRBJ2-5
d_call: .
cdr3_aa: CASSGAAQETQYF

v_call: TRBV7-9
j_call: TRBJ2-3
d_call: TRBD2
cdr3_aa: CASSLTSGVTDTQYF

v_call: TRBV29-1
j_call: TRBJ2-1
d_call: .
cdr3_aa: CSVEERYNEQFF

v_call: TRBV4-1
j_call: TRBJ2-1
d_call: TRBD2
cdr3_aa: CASSQELAGGFNEQFF

v_call: TRBV4-3
j_call: TRBJ1-6
d_call: TRBD1
cdr3_aa: CASSQDGTVNSPLHF

v_call: TRBV10-3
j_call: TRBJ2-7
d_call: .
cdr3_aa: CAILTGSYEQYF

v_call: TRBV6-1
j_call: TRBJ2-7
d_call: .
cdr3_aa: CASLMASGTSYEQYF

v_call: TRBV19
j_call: TRBJ1-6
d_call: .
cdr3_aa: CASSIPGLSSPLHF

v_call: TRBV4-1
j_call: TRBJ2-7
d_call: TRBD2
cdr3_aa: CASSPFAGAYEQYF

v_call: TRBV10-3
j_call: TRBJ1-5
d_call: TRBD1
cdr3_aa: CAIRGTGDNQPQHF

v_call: TRBV9
j_call: TRBJ2-6
d_call: .
cdr3_aa: CASSPEGGGFGANVLTF

v_call: TRBV11-2
j_call: TRBJ2-4
d_call: TRBD1
cdr3_aa: CASSSWTGEVNIQYF

v_call: TRBV4-3
j_call: TRBJ2-2
d_call: .
cdr3_aa: CASSQDSRNTGELFF

v_call: TRBV7-3
j_call: TRBJ2-2
d_call: .
cdr3_aa: CASSLGGNGELFF

v_call: TRBV4-2
j_call: TRBJ2-3
d_call: .
cdr3_aa: CASSQDGTSATDTQYF

v_call: TRBV7-9
j_call: TRBJ2-7
d_call: .
cdr3_aa: CASSLSYEQYF

v_call: TRBV7-8
j_call: TRBJ2-3
d_call: TRBD2
cdr3_aa: CATERGTSGTDTQYF

v_call: TRBV28
j_call: TRBJ2-7
d_call: TRBD2
cdr3_aa: CASSLRGLAVHEQYF

v_call: TRBV2
j_call: .
d_call: .
cdr3_aa: CASSGPQGTLYEQYF

v_call: TRBV6-4
j_call: TRBJ2-3
d_call: TRBD2
cdr3_aa: CASSAGTSGSDTQYF

v_call: TRBV7-9
j_call: TRBJ1-1
d_call: .
cdr3_aa: CASLGNTEAFF

v_call: TRBV15
j_call: TRBJ1-1
d_call: .
cdr3_aa: CATSREGAGTEAFF